This T cell receptor beta chain was captured in a study of T cell clusters in autoimmune cytopenias. The germline gives CDR1 SGHKS, CDR2 YYEKEE (reference sequence). This CDR3 has 13 amino acids. TRB was amplified from about 270 ng of peripheral blood genomic DNA per sample. In terms of frequency, this clonotype is medium-sized. Its antigen is not identified. TRB was amplified by touch-down multiplex PCR, primer pools A and B combined. TCRdb re-called the multiplex PCR reads; every CDR3 protein appears as one record, without DNA. The data include some 4,500 distinct CDR3 sequences; the top ten clones carry 8.5%. Study conclusions and caveats: Comparing secondary cytopenia with chronic lymphocytic leukemia showed no cluster-lack signature, apparently masked by lymphoma repertoire.

The rearrangement joins TRBV5-5 to TRBJ1-2. Sequencing was carried out using peripheral blood. This clonotype originated in a human donor with an autoimmune cytopenia or autoimmune hepatitis (not recorded which). This CDR3 reads CASSLGTSYGYTF.